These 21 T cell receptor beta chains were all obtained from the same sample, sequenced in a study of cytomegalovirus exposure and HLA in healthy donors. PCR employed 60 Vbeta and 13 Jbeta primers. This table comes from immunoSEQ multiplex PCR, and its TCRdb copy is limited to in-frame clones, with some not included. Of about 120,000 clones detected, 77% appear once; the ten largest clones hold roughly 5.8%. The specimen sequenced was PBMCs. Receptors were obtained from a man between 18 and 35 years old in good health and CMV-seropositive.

As DNA, the CDR3 is TGCAGCGTTGAACACCCAGACATGGGCTACGAGCAGTACTTC. The encoded protein is CSVEHPDMGYEQYF. This chain connects TRBV29-1 to TRBJ2-7; D is unclear. The germline gives CDR1 SQVTM, CDR2 ANQGSEA. V lost 2 bases, J lost 3 bases, and 14 bases lay in between. The CDR3 has 14 residues.

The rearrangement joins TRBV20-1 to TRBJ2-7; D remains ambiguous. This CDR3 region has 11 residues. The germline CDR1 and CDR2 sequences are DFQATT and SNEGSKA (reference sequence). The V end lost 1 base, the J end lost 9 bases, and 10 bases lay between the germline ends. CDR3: CSARVLSGQYF. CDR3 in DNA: TGCAGTGCTAGAGTTCTCTCCGGGCAGTACTTC.

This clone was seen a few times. In nucleotides, the CDR3 is TGTGCCAGCAGTTCCTCAGGGACAGGGTTTAATTCACCCCTCCACTTT. Translated, it gives CASSSSGTGFNSPLHF. V and J are TRBV28 and TRBJ1-6, with 9 nucleotides matching TRBD1. The CDR3 covers 16 residues. V lost 4 bases to trimming and J lost 6 bases; unmatched junction nucleotides: 7. CDR1 is MDHEN and CDR2 is SYDVKM in the germline V gene. Full variable domain (rest looked up from reference TRBV28 and TRBJ1-6): DVKVTQSSRYLVKRTGEKVFLECVQDMDHENMFWYRQDPGLGLRLIYFSYDVKMKEKGDIPEGYSVSREKKERFSLILESASTNQTSMYLCASSSSGTGFNSPLHFGNGTRLTVT.

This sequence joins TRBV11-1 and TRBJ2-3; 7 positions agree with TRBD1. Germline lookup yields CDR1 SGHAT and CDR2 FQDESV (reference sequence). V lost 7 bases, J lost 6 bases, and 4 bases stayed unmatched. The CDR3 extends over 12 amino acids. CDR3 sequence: CASTYRGDTQYF. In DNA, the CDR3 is TGTGCCAGCACCTACAGGGGTGATACGCAGTATTTT.

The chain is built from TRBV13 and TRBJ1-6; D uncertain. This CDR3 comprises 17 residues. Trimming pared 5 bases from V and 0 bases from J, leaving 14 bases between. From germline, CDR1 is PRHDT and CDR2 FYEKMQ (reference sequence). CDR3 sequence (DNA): TGTGCCAGCAGCGCCAGTTTTGCTCCCTCCTATAATTCACCCCTCCACTTT. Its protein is CASSASFAPSYNSPLHF.

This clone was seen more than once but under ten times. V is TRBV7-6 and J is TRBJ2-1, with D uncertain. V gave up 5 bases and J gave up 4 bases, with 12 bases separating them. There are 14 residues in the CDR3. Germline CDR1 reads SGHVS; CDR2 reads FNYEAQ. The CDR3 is CASSTPDIYNEQFF. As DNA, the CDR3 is TGTGCCAGCAGCACACCCGACATTTACAATGAGCAGTTCTTC. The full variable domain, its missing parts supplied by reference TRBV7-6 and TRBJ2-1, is GAGVSQSPRYKVTKRGQDVALRCDPISGHVSLYWYRQALGQGPEFLTYFNYEAQQDKSGLPNDRFSAERPEGSISTLTIQRTEQRDSAMYRCASSTPDIYNEQFFGPGTRLTVL.

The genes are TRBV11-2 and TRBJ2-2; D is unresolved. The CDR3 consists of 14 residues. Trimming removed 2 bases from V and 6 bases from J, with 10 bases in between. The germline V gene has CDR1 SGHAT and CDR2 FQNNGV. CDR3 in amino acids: CASSLFRIPGELFF. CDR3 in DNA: TGTGCCAGCAGCTTATTCAGGATCCCCGGGGAGCTGTTTTTT.

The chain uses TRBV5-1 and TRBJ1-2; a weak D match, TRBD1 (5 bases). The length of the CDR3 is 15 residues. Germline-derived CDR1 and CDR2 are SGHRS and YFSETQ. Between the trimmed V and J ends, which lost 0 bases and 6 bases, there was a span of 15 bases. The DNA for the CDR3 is TGCGCCAGCAGCTTGGAGGGGTTGTATCGGGATGGCTACACCTTC. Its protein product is CASSLEGLYRDGYTF.

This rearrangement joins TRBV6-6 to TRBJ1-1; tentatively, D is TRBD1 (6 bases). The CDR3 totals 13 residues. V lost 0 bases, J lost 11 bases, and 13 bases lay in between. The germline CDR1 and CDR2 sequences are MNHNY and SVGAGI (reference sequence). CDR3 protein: CASSYSGGLGAFF. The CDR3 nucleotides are TGTGCCAGCAGTTACTCGGGGGGGCTGGGGGCTTTCTTT.

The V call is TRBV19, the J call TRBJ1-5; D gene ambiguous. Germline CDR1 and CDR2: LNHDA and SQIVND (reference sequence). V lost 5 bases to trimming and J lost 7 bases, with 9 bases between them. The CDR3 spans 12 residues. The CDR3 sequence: CASSRGGQPQHF. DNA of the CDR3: TGTGCCAGTAGTCGGGGTGGCCAGCCCCAGCATTTT.

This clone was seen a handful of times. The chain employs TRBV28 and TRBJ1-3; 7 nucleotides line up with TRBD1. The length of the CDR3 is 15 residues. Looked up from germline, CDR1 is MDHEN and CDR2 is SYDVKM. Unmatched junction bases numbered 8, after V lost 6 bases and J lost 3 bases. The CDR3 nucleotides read TGTGCCAGCAGGGACCGACAGGGTGGTGGAAACACCATATATTTT. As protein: CASRDRQGGGNTIYF.

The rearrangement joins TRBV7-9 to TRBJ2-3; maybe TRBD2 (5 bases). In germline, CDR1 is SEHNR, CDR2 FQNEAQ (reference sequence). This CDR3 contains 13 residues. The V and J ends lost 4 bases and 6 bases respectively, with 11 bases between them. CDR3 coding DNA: TGTGCCAGCAGCTACTCCCCGGGGGATACGCAGTATTTT. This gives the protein CASSYSPGDTQYF.

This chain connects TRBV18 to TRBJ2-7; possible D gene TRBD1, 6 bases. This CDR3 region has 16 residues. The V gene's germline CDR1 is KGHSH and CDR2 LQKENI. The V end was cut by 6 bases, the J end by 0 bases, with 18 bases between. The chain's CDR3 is CASSRRGDTYSYEQYF. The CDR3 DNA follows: TGTGCCAGCTCCCGACGTGGGGACACTTACTCCTACGAGCAGTACTTC.

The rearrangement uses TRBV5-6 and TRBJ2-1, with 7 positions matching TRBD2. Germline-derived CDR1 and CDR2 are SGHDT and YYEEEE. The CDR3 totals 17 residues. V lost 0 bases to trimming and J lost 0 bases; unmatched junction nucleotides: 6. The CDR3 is CASSLERGGSSYNEQFF. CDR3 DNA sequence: TGTGCCAGCAGCTTGGAGCGCGGGGGAAGCTCCTACAATGAGCAGTTCTTC.

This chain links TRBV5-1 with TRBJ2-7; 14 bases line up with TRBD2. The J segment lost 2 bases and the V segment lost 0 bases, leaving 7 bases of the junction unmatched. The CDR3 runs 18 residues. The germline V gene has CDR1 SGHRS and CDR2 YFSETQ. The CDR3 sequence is CASSLAGTSGGYTYEQYF. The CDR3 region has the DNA TGCGCCAGCAGCTTGGCCGGGACTAGCGGGGGCTATACCTACGAGCAGTACTTC.

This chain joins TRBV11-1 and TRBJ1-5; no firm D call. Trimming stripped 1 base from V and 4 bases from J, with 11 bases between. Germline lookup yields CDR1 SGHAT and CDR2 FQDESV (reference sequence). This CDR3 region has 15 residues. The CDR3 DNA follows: TGTGCCAGCAGCTTAGGTGGGCAGCCAAATCAGCCCCAGCATTTT. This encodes CASSLGGQPNQPQHF.

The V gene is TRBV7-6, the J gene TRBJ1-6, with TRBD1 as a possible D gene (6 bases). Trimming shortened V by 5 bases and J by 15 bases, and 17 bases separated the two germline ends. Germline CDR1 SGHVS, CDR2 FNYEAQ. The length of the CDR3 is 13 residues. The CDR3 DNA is TGTGCCAGCAGCGCTGAAACAGGGTTGTTCCTCCACTTT. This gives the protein CASSAETGLFLHF.

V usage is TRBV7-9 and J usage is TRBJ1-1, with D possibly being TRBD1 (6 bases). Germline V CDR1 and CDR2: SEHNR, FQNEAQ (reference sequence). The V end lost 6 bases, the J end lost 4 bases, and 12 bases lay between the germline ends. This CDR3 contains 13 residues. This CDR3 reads CASSLGAPTEAFF. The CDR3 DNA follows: TGTGCCAGCAGTTTGGGGGCTCCCACTGAAGCTTTCTTT.

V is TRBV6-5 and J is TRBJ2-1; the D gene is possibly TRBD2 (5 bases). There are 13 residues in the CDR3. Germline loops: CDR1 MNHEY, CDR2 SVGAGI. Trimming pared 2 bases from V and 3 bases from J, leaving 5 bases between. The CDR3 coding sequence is TGTGCCAGCAGTTACCGGGGCTACAATGAGCAGTTCTTC. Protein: CASSYRGYNEQFF.

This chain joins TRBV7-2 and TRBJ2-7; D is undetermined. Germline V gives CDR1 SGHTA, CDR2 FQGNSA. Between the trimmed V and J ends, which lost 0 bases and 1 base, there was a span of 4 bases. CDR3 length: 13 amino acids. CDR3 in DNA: TGTGCCAGCAGCTTAGCACGGTCCTACGAGCAGTACTTC. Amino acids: CASSLARSYEQYF.

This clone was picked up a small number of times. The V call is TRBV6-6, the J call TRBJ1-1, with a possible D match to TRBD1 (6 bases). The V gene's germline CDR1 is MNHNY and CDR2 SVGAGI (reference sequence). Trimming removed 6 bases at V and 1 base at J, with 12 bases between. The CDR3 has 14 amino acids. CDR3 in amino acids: CASRSQGRNTEAFF. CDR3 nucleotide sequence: TGTGCCAGCAGGTCACAGGGTAGGAACACTGAAGCTTTCTTT.